This TCR beta chain stems from a study of patients and donors after allogeneic stem cell transplantation. The CDR3 runs 13 residues. V was clipped by 1 base and J by 8 bases, with 11 bases between them. Germline V gene lookup returns CDR1 SEHNR and CDR2 FQNEAQ (reference sequence). This clonotype is classed as medium-sized. MiXCR, run by TCRdb on the RT-PCR reads, gives a single entry per CDR3 protein. Of about 16,000 distinct CDR3 sequences listed, approximately 25% were seen once; the top ten hold around 39%. The chain employs TRBV7-9 and TRBJ1-1; D not certain. The sample consisted of blood, either unsorted or a sorted T cell fraction (not recorded which). The TCR comes from a human donor who was either an allogeneic HSCT recipient or a stem cell or donor lymphocyte infusion donor (not recorded which). It is not recorded whose cells these are; they may come from a transplant donor. DNA of the CDR3: TGTGCCAGCAGCTTAGTGGGAGGGATAGAAGCTTTCTTT. Translation: CASSLVGGIEAFF.